These 22 T cell receptor beta chains came from one sample sequenced in a study of T cell changes during pregnancy in multiple sclerosis. The repertoire was sequenced with immunoSEQ multiplex PCR; TCRdb's copy has only in-frame clones and lacks some. The table lists about 50,000 clones, around nine tenths of them singletons. The source material was CD4+ T cells from peripheral blood mononuclear cells, sampled in the second trimester of pregnancy. These receptors were obtained from a female donor with multiple sclerosis, enrolled in a pregnancy study.

The chain couples TRBV7-3 to TRBJ2-5; D gene unclear. The CDR3 is made up of 14 amino acids. V was shortened by 0 bases and J by 7 bases, with 12 bases between the two germline ends. Germline CDR1 SGHTA, CDR2 FQGTGA. The CDR3 DNA follows: TGTGCCAGCAGCTTAACTCCCCCGGGTACGACCCAGTACTTC. Residues: CASSLTPPGTTQYF.

The gene calls are TRBV6-1 and TRBJ1-1; D is perhaps TRBD1 (6 bases). V lost 8 bases, J lost 4 bases, and 11 bases lay in between. The CDR3 is made up of 12 amino acids. Germline lookup yields CDR1 MNHNS and CDR2 SASEGT. The CDR3 nucleotides read TGTGCCAGCCTAAGGGGGGGCACTGAAGCTTTCTTT. Protein product: CASLRGGTEAFF.

The gene calls are TRBV5-4 and TRBJ1-6; 9 bases fit TRBD1. V was pared by 4 bases and J by 10 bases, with 9 bases of the junction left unmatched. Germline CDR1 and CDR2: SGHNT and YYREEE (reference sequence). The CDR3 sequence is 15 residues long. The CDR3 here is CASSESSGQGSPLHF. The CDR3 bases are TGTGCCAGCAGCGAAAGCTCGGGACAGGGATCACCCCTCCACTTT. Full variable domain (outside the CDR3, taken from reference TRBV5-4 and TRBJ1-6): ETGVTQSPTHLIKTRGQQVTLRCSSQSGHNTVSWYQQALGQGPQFIFQYYREEENGRGNFPPRFSGLQFPNYSSELNVNALELDDSALYLCASSESSGQGSPLHFGNGTRLTVT.

The gene calls are TRBV7-3 and TRBJ1-6; D unclear. V lost 5 bases and J lost 7, with 9 bases in between. The CDR3 spans 13 residues. From germline, CDR1 is SGHTA and CDR2 FQGTGA. This chain's CDR3 is CASSPGQNSPLHF. DNA for the CDR3: TGTGCCAGCAGCCCCGGTCAAAATTCACCCCTCCACTTT.

This chain connects TRBV7-3 to TRBJ1-1; the match to TRBD1 covers 9 bases. This CDR3 region has 13 residues. V dropped 5 bases and J dropped 10; count of bases not matched to a gene: 8. Germline V gives CDR1 SGHTA, CDR2 FQGTGA. The CDR3 bases are TGTGCCAGCAGCCTAGGACAGGGACAGGGAGCTTTCTTT. Encoded protein: CASSLGQGQGAFF.

The V call is TRBV7-8, the J call TRBJ2-3; 9 nucleotides line up with TRBD2. The germline V gene has CDR1 SGHVS and CDR2 FQNEAQ. J was trimmed by 6 bases and V by 2 bases; bases with no gene match: 9. The CDR3 has 16 residues. This chain's CDR3 is CASSLRAGGPTDTQYF. The CDR3, as DNA: TGTGCCAGCAGCTTAAGGGCGGGGGGGCCCACTGATACGCAGTATTTT.

The chain combines TRBV12-5 with TRBJ1-2; 7 positions agree with TRBD1. Germline V CDR1 and CDR2: LGHNT, FRNRAP. This CDR3 region has 15 residues. With 5 bases clipped from V and 1 base from J, the junction kept 7 bases outside the gene matches. CDR3 coding DNA: TGTGCTAGTGGTCCTCCAGGGGGGAGTAACTATGGCTACACCTTC. It codes for CASGPPGGSNYGYTF.

The chain combines TRBV12-5 with TRBJ2-1, with a weak D call TRBD1 (6 bases). CDR1 is LGHNT and CDR2 is FRNRAP in the germline V gene. The CDR3 is 18 residues long. Trimming cost V 1 base and J 0 bases, with 16 bases left between them. CDR3 sequence: CASGLGTVVVSSYNEQFF. In DNA form, the CDR3 reads TGTGCTAGTGGTTTGGGGACAGTGGTCGTTTCCTCCTACAATGAGCAGTTCTTC.

The chain couples TRBV6-5 to TRBJ1-1, with a weak D call TRBD1 (6 bases). The length of the CDR3 is 11 residues. Between the trimmed V and J ends, which lost 6 bases and 11 bases, there was a span of 13 bases. The V gene's germline CDR1 is MNHEY and CDR2 SVGAGI. The CDR3 DNA sequence: TGTGCCAGCAGCCGGGACAAGGTTGCTTTCTTT. Its translation: CASSRDKVAFF.

The chain carries TRBV14 and TRBJ1-1; no reliable D call. The CDR3 consists of 13 residues. Trimming shortened V by 2 bases and J by 11 bases, and 15 bases separated the two germline ends. Germline V gives CDR1 SGHDN, CDR2 FVKESK. DNA of the CDR3: TGTGCCAGCAGCCAAAAAAATGGAGGGAGGGCTTTCTTT. It translates to CASSQKNGGRAFF.

The gene calls are TRBV29-1 and TRBJ1-2; 9 positions agree with TRBD1. V lost 4 bases to trimming and J lost 7 bases; unmatched junction nucleotides: 7. The V gene's germline CDR1 is SQVTM and CDR2 ANQGSEA. The CDR3 is made up of 13 amino acids. The CDR3 coding sequence is TGCAGCGTTGGCGGGACAGGGTTGTTTGGCTACACCTTC. Amino acids: CSVGGTGLFGYTF.

This clone appeared once. The chain links TRBV27 to TRBJ1-4, with D possibly TRBD1 on 5 matching bases. The CDR3 spans 14 residues. The V gene's germline CDR1 is MNHEY and CDR2 SMNVEV (reference sequence). Between the trimmed V and J ends, which lost 9 bases and 5 bases, there was a span of 16 bases. For the CDR3, the DNA is TGTGCCAGTAGTCGGGGGACGCCGAATGAAAAACTGTTTTTT. It yields the protein CASSRGTPNEKLFF. The entire variable domain, with the rest obtained from reference TRBV27 and TRBJ1-4, is as follows: EAQVTQNPRYLITVTGKKLTVTCSQNMNHEYMSWYRQDPGLGLRQIYYSMNVEVTDKGDVPEGYKVSRKEKRNFPLILESPSPNQTSLYFCASSRGTPNEKLFFGSGTQLSVL.

The chain is built from TRBV7-8 and TRBJ2-7; possible D gene TRBD2, 7 bases. This CDR3 spans 16 amino acids. V was cut by 5 bases and J by 4 bases, with 21 bases left in between. Germline lookup yields CDR1 SGHVS and CDR2 FQNEAQ. The CDR3 protein is CASSPGKGGAGYEQYF. The CDR3 coding sequence is TGTGCCAGCAGCCCCGGGAAGGGGGGGGCGGGTTACGAGCAGTACTTC.

This chain connects TRBV4-2 to TRBJ1-5, with D perhaps matching TRBD1 (6 bases). This CDR3 region has 14 residues. Germline CDR1 reads LGHNA; CDR2 reads YNFKEQ. V gave up 1 base and J gave up 7 bases, with 11 bases separating them. The CDR3 DNA reads TGTGCCAGCAGCCAAGGGTCAGGGGCACAGCCCCAGCATTTT. Its protein is CASSQGSGAQPQHF.

The chain joins TRBV4-1 to TRBJ1-1; no clear D. V lost 3 bases, J lost 1 base, and 24 bases lay in between. The germline gives CDR1 MGHRA, CDR2 YSYEKL. The CDR3 consists of 19 residues. The CDR3 loop is CASSHPLGDSLGGNTEAFF. DNA of the CDR3: TGCGCCAGCAGCCACCCCCTAGGAGACTCCCTGGGTGGGAACACTGAAGCTTTCTTT.

The V call is TRBV10-3, the J call TRBJ1-1, with D tentatively TRBD1 (6 bases). Trimming removed 9 bases at V and 8 bases at J, with 22 bases between. The CDR3 extends over 14 amino acids. Germline V CDR1 and CDR2: ENHRY, SYGVKD. The CDR3 spells CAISQEGGAGEAFF. The CDR3 coding sequence is TGTGCCATTTCTCAGGAGGGGGGGGCAGGGGAAGCTTTCTTT.

CDR3 loop: CSVGQGATGELFF. In DNA, the CDR3 is TGCAGCGTTGGACAGGGGGCGACCGGGGAGCTGTTTTTT. This chain links TRBV29-1 with TRBJ2-2; 10 positions agree with TRBD1. The V segment lost 4 bases and the J segment 5 bases; nucleotides outside the gene matches: 1. CDR1 SQVTM and CDR2 ANQGSEA come from the germline V gene. The CDR3 runs 13 residues.

This clone was recorded only once. The chain uses TRBV6-5 and TRBJ1-1; D remains unclear. Germline CDR1 and CDR2: MNHEY and SVGAGI. CDR3 length equals 12 residues. V lost 7 bases to trimming and J lost 11 bases, with 17 bases between them. DNA for the CDR3: TGTGCCAGCAATCGATCACCCGAGGTGGCTTTCTTT. Translated, it gives CASNRSPEVAFF.

V is TRBV28 and J is TRBJ1-1; a weak D match, TRBD1 (5 bases). CDR1 MDHEN and CDR2 SYDVKM come from the germline V gene. V lost 5 bases, J lost 5 bases, and 15 bases lay in between. CDR3 length: 14 residues. This CDR3 is CASSDPGQLTEAFF. The CDR3 DNA reads TGTGCCAGCAGTGACCCAGGGCAACTTACTGAAGCTTTCTTT. Full variable domain (outside the CDR3, taken from reference TRBV28 and TRBJ1-1): DVKVTQSSRYLVKRTGEKVFLECVQDMDHENMFWYRQDPGLGLRLIYFSYDVKMKEKGDIPEGYSVSREKKERFSLILESASTNQTSMYLCASSDPGQLTEAFFGQGTRLTVV.

CDR3 in amino acids: CASSVGGWNTGELFF. Here the CDR3 DNA reads TGTGCCAGCAGCGTAGGAGGGTGGAACACCGGGGAGCTGTTTTTT. The genes are TRBV9 and TRBJ2-2; D may be TRBD2 (5 bases). The CDR3 runs to 15 residues. V lost 0 bases to trimming and J lost 1 base, with 7 bases between them. Germline V gives CDR1 SGDLS, CDR2 YYNGEE.

The chain is built from TRBV9 and TRBJ1-6; D might be TRBD1 (6 bases). Trimming pared 3 bases from V and 8 bases from J, leaving 15 bases between. The CDR3 runs 15 residues. Germline loops: CDR1 SGDLS, CDR2 YYNGEE. In DNA form, the CDR3 reads TGTGCCAGCAGCGCACAGGGCTCTAGGGATTCACCCCTCCACTTT. It is translated as CASSAQGSRDSPLHF.

CDR3 nucleotide sequence: TGTGCCAGCAGCAGCGGGGGGCAATACAATGAGCAGTTCTTC. Translated, it gives CASSSGGQYNEQFF. The chain combines TRBV5-5 with TRBJ2-1, with 9 bases lining up with TRBD2. V shed 4 bases and J 4 bases; nucleotides not matched to a gene: 3. CDR1 and CDR2 from the germline V gene are SGHKS and YYEKEE (reference sequence). The CDR3 is 14 residues long.